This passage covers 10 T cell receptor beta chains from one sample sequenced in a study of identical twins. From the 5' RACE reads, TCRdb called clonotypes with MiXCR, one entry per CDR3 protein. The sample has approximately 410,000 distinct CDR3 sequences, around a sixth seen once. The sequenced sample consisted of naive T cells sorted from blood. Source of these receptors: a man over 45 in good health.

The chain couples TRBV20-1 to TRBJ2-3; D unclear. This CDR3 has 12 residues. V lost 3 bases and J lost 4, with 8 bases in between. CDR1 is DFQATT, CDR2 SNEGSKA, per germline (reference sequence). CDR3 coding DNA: TGCAGTGCTAGCCAGTCCGCAGATACGCAGTATTTT. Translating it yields CSASQSADTQYF.

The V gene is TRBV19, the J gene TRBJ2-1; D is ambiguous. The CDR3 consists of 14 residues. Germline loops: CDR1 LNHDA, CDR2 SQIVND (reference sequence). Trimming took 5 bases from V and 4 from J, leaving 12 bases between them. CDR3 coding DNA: TGTGCCAGTAGTCCCGGGCCGACGTACAATGAGCAGTTCTTC. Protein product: CASSPGPTYNEQFF.

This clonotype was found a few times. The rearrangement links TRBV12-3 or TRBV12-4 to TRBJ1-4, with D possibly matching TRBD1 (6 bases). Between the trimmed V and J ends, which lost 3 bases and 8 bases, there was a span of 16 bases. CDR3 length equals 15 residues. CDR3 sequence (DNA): TGTGCCAGCAGTTTCCTGGGGGGGGCGGGAGAAAAACTGTTTTTT. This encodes CASSFLGGAGEKLFF.

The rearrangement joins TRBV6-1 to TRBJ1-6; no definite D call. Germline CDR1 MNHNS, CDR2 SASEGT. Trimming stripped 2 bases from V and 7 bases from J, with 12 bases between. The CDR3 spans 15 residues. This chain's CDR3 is CASSEFWGGNSPLHF. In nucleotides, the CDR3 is TGTGCCAGCAGTGAATTTTGGGGTGGCAATTCACCCCTCCACTTT.

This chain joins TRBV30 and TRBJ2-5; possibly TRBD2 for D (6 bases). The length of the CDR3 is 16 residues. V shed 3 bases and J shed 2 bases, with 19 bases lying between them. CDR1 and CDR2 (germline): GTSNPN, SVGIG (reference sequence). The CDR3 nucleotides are TGTGCCTGGAGGGACCGCAAGGGACTTCCACAAGAGACCCAGTACTTC. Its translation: CAWRDRKGLPQETQYF. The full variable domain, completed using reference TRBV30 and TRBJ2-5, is SQTIHQWPATLVQPVGSPLSLECTVEGTSNPNLYWYRQAAGRGLQLLFYSVGIGQISSEVPQNLSASRPQDRQFILSSKKLLLSDSGFYLCAWRDRKGLPQETQYFGPGTRLLVL.

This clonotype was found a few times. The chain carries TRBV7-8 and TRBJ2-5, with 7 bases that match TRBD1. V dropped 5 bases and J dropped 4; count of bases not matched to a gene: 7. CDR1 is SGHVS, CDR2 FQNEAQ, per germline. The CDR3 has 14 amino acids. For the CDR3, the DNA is TGTGCCAGCAGCCGACAGGGTGGTCGAGAGACCCAGTACTTC. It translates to CASSRQGGRETQYF.

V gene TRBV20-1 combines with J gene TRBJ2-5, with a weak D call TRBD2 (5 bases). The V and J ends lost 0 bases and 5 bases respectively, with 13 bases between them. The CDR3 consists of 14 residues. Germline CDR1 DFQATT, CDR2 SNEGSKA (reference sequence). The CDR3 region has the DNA TGCAGTGCTAGAGATCTTTCGGGATGGGAGACCCAGTACTTC. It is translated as CSARDLSGWETQYF.

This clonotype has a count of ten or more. The CDR3 reads CASSPTRQATQYF. DNA of the CDR3: TGTGCCAGCAGCCCAACTCGACAGGCGACGCAGTATTTT. The chain couples TRBV3-1 to TRBJ2-3; TRBD1 is a possible D gene (6 bases). Per the germline V gene, CDR1 is LGHDT and CDR2 is YNNKEL (reference sequence). Trimming took 4 bases from V and 9 from J, leaving 14 bases between them. The CDR3 is made up of 13 amino acids.

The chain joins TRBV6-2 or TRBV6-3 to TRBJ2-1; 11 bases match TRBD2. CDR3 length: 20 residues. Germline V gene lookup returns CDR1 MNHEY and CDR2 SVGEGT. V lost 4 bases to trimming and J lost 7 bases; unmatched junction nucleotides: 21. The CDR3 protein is CASSSGRGLAEYFFVNEQFF. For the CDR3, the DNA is TGTGCCAGCAGTTCGGGGAGGGGACTAGCGGAATATTTCTTCGTAAATGAGCAGTTCTTC.

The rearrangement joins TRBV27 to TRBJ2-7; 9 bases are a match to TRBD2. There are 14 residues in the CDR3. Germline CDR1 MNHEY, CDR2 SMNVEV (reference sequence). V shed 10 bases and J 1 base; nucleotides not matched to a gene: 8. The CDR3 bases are TGTGCCACCTTAAGCGGGGGGCATTCCTACGAGCAGTACTTC. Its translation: CATLSGGHSYEQYF.